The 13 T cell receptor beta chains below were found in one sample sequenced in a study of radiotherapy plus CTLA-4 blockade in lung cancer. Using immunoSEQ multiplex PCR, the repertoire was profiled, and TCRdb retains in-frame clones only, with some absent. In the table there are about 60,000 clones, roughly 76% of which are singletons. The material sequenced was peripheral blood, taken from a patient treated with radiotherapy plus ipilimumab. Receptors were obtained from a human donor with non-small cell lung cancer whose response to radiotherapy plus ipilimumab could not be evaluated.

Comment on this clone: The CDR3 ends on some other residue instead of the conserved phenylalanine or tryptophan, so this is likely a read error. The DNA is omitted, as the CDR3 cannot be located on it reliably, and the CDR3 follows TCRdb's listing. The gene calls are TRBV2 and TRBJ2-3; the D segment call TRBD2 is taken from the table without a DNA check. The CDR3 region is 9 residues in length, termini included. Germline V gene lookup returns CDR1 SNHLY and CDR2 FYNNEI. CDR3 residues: CASSDGEGV.

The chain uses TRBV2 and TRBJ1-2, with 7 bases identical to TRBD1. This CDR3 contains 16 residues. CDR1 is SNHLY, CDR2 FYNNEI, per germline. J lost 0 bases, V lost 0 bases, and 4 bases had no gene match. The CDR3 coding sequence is TGTGCCAGCAGTGAAGCCCGGACAGGTGCTAACTATGGCTACACCTTC. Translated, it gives CASSEARTGANYGYTF.

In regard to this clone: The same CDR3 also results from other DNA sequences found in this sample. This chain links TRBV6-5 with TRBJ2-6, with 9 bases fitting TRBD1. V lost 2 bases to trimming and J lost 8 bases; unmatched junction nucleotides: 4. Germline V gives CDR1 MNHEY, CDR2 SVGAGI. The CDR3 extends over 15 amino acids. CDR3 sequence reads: CASSYGQGFTNVLTF. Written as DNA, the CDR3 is TGTGCCAGCAGTTACGGACAGGGGTTTACCAACGTCCTGACTTTC.

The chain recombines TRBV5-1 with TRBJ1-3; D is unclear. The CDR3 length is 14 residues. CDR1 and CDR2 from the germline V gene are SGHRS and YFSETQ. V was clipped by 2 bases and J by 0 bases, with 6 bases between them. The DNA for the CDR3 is TGCGCCAGCAGCTTCGGTGACTCTGGAAACACCATATATTTT. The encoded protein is CASSFGDSGNTIYF.

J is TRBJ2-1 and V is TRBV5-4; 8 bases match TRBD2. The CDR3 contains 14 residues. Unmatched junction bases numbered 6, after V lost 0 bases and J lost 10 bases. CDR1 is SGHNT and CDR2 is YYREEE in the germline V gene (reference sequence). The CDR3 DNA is TGTGCCAGCAGCTTGGTTCTCGCGGGGGGCGAGCAGTTCTTC. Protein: CASSLVLAGGEQFF.

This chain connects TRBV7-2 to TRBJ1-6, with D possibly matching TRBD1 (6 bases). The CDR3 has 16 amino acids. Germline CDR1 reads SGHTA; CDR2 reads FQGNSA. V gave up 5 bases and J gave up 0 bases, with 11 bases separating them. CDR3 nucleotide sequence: TGTGCCAGCAGCCGACAGGTTAGCTCCTATAATTCACCCCTCCACTTT. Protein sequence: CASSRQVSSYNSPLHF.

CDR3 sequence (DNA): TGTGCCAGTAGTATCAACAGGGAGAGCTATGGCTACACCTTC. Encoded protein: CASSINRESYGYTF. The V and J genes are TRBV19 and TRBJ1-2, with D maybe TRBD1 (6 bases). The CDR3 is made up of 14 amino acids. Germline V gene lookup returns CDR1 LNHDA and CDR2 SQIVND (reference sequence). Trimming cost V 3 bases and J 4 bases, with 12 bases left between them.

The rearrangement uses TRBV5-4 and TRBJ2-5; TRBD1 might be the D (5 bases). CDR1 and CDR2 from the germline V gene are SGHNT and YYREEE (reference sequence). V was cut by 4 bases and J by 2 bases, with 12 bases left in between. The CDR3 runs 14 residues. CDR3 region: CASSRRQSQETQYF. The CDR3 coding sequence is TGTGCCAGCAGCCGCAGACAGTCTCAAGAGACCCAGTACTTC.

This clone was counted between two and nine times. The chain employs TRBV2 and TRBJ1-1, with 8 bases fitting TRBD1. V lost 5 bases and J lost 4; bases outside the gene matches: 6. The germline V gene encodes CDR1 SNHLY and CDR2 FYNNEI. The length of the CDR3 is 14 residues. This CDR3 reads CASSSLTGGTEAFF. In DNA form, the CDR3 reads TGTGCCAGCAGTTCATTAACAGGGGGCACTGAAGCTTTCTTT.

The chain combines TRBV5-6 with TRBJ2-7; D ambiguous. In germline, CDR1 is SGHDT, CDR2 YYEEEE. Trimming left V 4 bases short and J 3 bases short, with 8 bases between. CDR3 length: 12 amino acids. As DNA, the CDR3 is TGTGCCAGCAGCCTCTTGTACTACGAGCAGTACTTC. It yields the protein CASSLLYYEQYF.

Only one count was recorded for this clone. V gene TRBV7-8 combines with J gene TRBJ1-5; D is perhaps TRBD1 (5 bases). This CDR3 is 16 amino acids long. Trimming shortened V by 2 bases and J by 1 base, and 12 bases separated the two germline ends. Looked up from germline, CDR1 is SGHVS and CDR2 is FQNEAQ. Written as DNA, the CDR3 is TGTGCCAGCAGCTTATACCCAGGGCTAAGCAATCAGCCCCAGCATTTT. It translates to CASSLYPGLSNQPQHF.

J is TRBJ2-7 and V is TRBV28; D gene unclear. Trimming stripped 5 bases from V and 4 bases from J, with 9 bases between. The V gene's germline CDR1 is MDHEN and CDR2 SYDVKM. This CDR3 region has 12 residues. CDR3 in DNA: TGTGCCAGCAGTGGAGTTGGGTACGAGCAGTACTTC. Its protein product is CASSGVGYEQYF.

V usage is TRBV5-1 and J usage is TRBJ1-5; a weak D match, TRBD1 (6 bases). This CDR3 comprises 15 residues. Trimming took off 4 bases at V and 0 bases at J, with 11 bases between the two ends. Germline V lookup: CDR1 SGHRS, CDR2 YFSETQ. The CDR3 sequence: CASSPGQYSNQPQHF. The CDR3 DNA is TGCGCCAGCAGCCCTGGACAGTATAGCAATCAGCCCCAGCATTTT.